Below, 13 T cell receptor beta chains from the same sample are listed, as sequenced in a study of CD8+ T cells in alopecia areata. Following RNA extraction, reverse transcription yielded cDNA that acted as the sequencing template. TCRdb's table, derived via immunoSEQ multiplex PCR, lists solely in-frame clones and lacks some. This table holds 210,000 or so clones, around 66% found once. As for treatment: oral pan-JAK inhibitor, 5-10 mg twice daily. Sequencing used CD4+ T cells sorted from blood, obtained at approximately week 42, from a patient treated with tofacitinib. These receptors were collected from a human donor with alopecia areata.

The V and J genes are TRBV11-1 and TRBJ2-1; the D gene is possibly TRBD2 (6 bases). The CDR3 sequence is 13 residues long. Germline V lookup: CDR1 SGHAT, CDR2 FQDESV (reference sequence). Trimming cost V 5 bases and J 9 bases, with 14 bases left between them. For the CDR3, the DNA is TGTGCCAGCAGCCGCACGGGGGAGAGTGAGCAGTTCTTC. Its translation is CASSRTGESEQFF.

This chain links TRBV29-1 with TRBJ2-7, with D hard to call. The CDR3 runs to 13 residues. CDR1 is SQVTM and CDR2 is ANQGSEA in the germline V gene. V was clipped by 1 base and J by 0 bases, with 7 bases between them. The chain's CDR3 is CSVEGSSSYEQYF. For the CDR3, the DNA is TGCAGCGTTGAAGGAAGTTCCTCCTACGAGCAGTACTTC.

The CDR3 nucleotides are TGTGCCAGCAGCTCCGGGAGCAATTCTCCGTACTTCCAAGAGACCCAGTACTTC. It specifies CASSSGSNSPYFQETQYF. This chain connects TRBV7-9 to TRBJ2-5; possible D gene TRBD2, 6 bases. Trimming took 4 bases from V and 1 from J, leaving 22 bases between them. Germline loops: CDR1 SEHNR, CDR2 FQNEAQ (reference sequence). The CDR3 extends over 18 amino acids.

This chain connects TRBV5-1 to TRBJ2-6; D remains ambiguous. The CDR3 spans 14 residues. Germline values: CDR1 SGHRS, CDR2 YFSETQ. Trimming removed 7 bases from V and 0 bases from J, with 8 bases in between. The CDR3, as DNA: TGCGCCAGCGCGCCCGCCTCTGGGGCCAACGTCCTGACTTTC. Translated: CASAPASGANVLTF.

This clone was detected once. J is TRBJ1-4 and V is TRBV7-2, with TRBD1 as a possible D gene (5 bases). Germline values: CDR1 SGHTA, CDR2 FQGNSA. This CDR3 has 13 residues. Trimming removed 4 bases at V and 8 bases at J, with 11 bases between. DNA for the CDR3: TGTGCCAGCAGCTCCGTGAGGGGCGAAAAACTGTTTTTT. This gives the protein CASSSVRGEKLFF.

V usage is TRBV2 and J usage is TRBJ2-7; D possibly corresponds to TRBD2 (5 bases). Trimming removed 11 bases at V and 4 bases at J, with 24 bases between. CDR1 is SNHLY, CDR2 FYNNEI, per germline. The CDR3 is 15 residues long. The CDR3 DNA is TGTGCCGCATCCCCCGCACGGGGAGTGGGGTACGAGCAGTACTTC. This gives the protein CAASPARGVGYEQYF. Supplemented by reference TRBV2 and TRBJ2-7, the full variable domain reads EPEVTQTPSHQVTQMGQEVILRCVPISNHLYFYWYRQILGQKVEFLVSFYNNEISEKSEIFDDQFSVERPDGSNFTLKIRSTKLEDSAMYFCAASPARGVGYEQYFGPGTRLTVT.

This clone came up a few times. The gene calls are TRBV15 and TRBJ2-6; D is undetermined. The ends were cut back, 8 bases at V and 0 bases at J, with 11 bases in the middle. Germline CDR1 LNHNV, CDR2 YYDKDF (reference sequence). The CDR3 runs to 15 residues. The CDR3 spells CATFNIRSGANVLTF. CDR3 DNA: TGTGCCACCTTTAACATTCGCTCTGGGGCCAACGTCCTGACTTTC.

The chain links TRBV18 to TRBJ2-3; TRBD1 matches at 9 bases. The CDR3 length is 16 residues. The V gene end was trimmed by 2 bases and the J gene end by 3 bases; junction bases not matched to a gene: 6. The germline V gene encodes CDR1 KGHSH and CDR2 LQKENI. The CDR3, as DNA: TGTGCCAGCTCACCAAACAGGGGGCTCGGTACAGATACGCAGTATTTT. Protein sequence: CASSPNRGLGTDTQYF.

This clone was counted many times. This chain connects TRBV2 to TRBJ2-3; D possibly corresponds to TRBD1 (5 bases). The germline CDR1 and CDR2 sequences are SNHLY and FYNNEI. Trimming shortened V by 5 bases and J by 6 bases, and 9 bases separated the two germline ends. This CDR3 is built from 12 residues. The CDR3 reads CASSQGGDTQYF. CDR3 coding DNA: TGTGCCAGCAGTCAGGGTGGGGATACGCAGTATTTT.

The CDR3 reads CATSRDEKLFF. In DNA, the CDR3 is TGTGCCACCAGCAGGGATGAAAAACTGTTTTTT. V and J are TRBV15 and TRBJ1-4; D gene ambiguous. V dropped 3 bases and J dropped 6 bases, with 2 bases sitting between them. This CDR3 is 11 amino acids long. CDR1 LNHNV and CDR2 YYDKDF come from the germline V gene (reference sequence).

This clone was observed a handful of times. Here the CDR3 DNA reads TGCAGCGTAGGACAGAGAGCTTCCTACGAGCAGTACTTC. Translation: CSVGQRASYEQYF. The gene calls are TRBV29-1 and TRBJ2-7, with a weak D call TRBD1 (6 bases). Trimming shortened V by 6 bases and J by 1 base, and 13 bases separated the two germline ends. The CDR3 sequence is 13 residues long. CDR1 and CDR2 from the germline V gene are SQVTM and ANQGSEA.

This clone was observed a handful of times. The chain has TRBV15 and TRBJ2-1; D possibly corresponds to TRBD2 (6 bases). This CDR3 is 16 amino acids long. Germline V gives CDR1 LNHNV, CDR2 YYDKDF (reference sequence). V was pared by 0 bases and J by 4 bases, with 13 bases between. CDR3 amino acids: CATSRDRGSDYNEQFF. CDR3 coding DNA: TGTGCCACCAGCAGAGACCGGGGGTCCGATTACAATGAGCAGTTCTTC.

The rearrangement links TRBV29-1 to TRBJ2-7, with unresolved D. The germline gives CDR1 SQVTM, CDR2 ANQGSEA. The CDR3 has 12 residues. Trimming shortened V by 4 bases and J by 7 bases, and 14 bases separated the two germline ends. The CDR3 protein is CSVGKASREQYF. CDR3 nucleotides: TGCAGCGTTGGAAAGGCCTCTCGGGAGCAGTACTTC.